This entry concerns a single TCR beta chain. This record comes from a study of blood T cell repertoires in COVID-19. About the research overall: The analysed material was cDNA or gDNA that came from T cells, B-cell-depleted T cells, or PBMCs.

As handled by the study authors: Quantification of nucleated cells was approximated via reference gene primer amplification. The repertoire was sequenced with immunoSEQ multiplex PCR; TCRdb's copy has only in-frame clones and lacks some. D and trimming were read from the DNA, whereas the V and J calls and clone size are those reported in that table. The sample carries more than 7,500 clones, approximately 86% recorded once. The germline CDR1 and CDR2 sequences are MDHEN and SYDVKM. The CDR3 is made up of 16 amino acids. Germline trimming cut 1 base from V and 2 bases from J; bases unmatched to any gene: 7.

The source is a human donor with active COVID-19. The donor label of this sample is uncertain. The genes are TRBV28 and TRBJ2-7; 8 bases agree with TRBD1. Sequencing was done on a sample of peripheral blood. The CDR3 loop reads CASSLYGQGSTYEQYF. The CDR3, as DNA: TGTGCCAGCAGTTTATACGGACAGGGTTCCACCTACGAGCAGTACTTC.